These 8 T cell receptor beta chains were sequenced from one sample in a study of blood T cell repertoires in COVID-19. The data were produced by immunoSEQ multiplex PCR, yet TCRdb's version contains in-frame clones alone and is incomplete. This sample has approximately 280,000 clones; nearly 90% occur once, and the top ten carry 1.7%. Input material: PBMCs or T cells enriched from blood (not recorded which). These receptor sequences come from a woman aged 18-29 years with acute COVID-19.

This chain connects TRBV7-9 to TRBJ2-5; no reliable D call. CDR3 length: 14 amino acids. V lost 3 bases and J lost 1, with 9 bases in between. Germline CDR1 reads SEHNR; CDR2 reads FQNEAQ (reference sequence). The CDR3, as DNA: TGTGCCAGCAGCTTCCAGCGTTCCCAAGAGACCCAGTACTTC. As protein: CASSFQRSQETQYF.

The chain's CDR3 is CASDRTGNYEQYF. For the CDR3, the DNA is TGTGCCAGCGACCGGACAGGCAACTACGAGCAGTACTTC. The chain uses TRBV6-6 and TRBJ2-7, with 7 bases matching TRBD1. Germline V gene data show CDR1 as MNHNY and CDR2 as SVGAGI (reference sequence). J lost 3 bases, V lost 8 bases, and 7 bases had no gene match. This CDR3 has 13 amino acids.

This clone is a singleton in its sample. V and J are TRBV7-2 and TRBJ2-1; 12 bases match TRBD1. CDR1 is SGHTA, CDR2 FQGNSA, per germline. V gave up 5 bases and J gave up 6 bases; unmatched junction bases: 2. The length of the CDR3 is 14 residues. The CDR3 region is CASSRDRGRNEQFF. The CDR3 bases are TGTGCCAGCAGCCGGGACAGGGGGCGCAATGAGCAGTTCTTC.

This clone was seen more than once but under ten times. The chain links TRBV10-1 to TRBJ2-7; D is perhaps TRBD2 (6 bases). Germline loops: CDR1 WNHNN, CDR2 SYGVQD (reference sequence). The CDR3 has 12 amino acids. V lost 3 bases and J 7 bases, leaving 10 bases between the germline ends. The CDR3 coding sequence is TGCGCCAGCAGTGATCTGGGGGGAGAGCAGTACTTC. Amino acid sequence: CASSDLGGEQYF.

This chain joins TRBV5-1 and TRBJ1-2; a weak D match, TRBD1 (5 bases). The ends were cut back, 4 bases at V and 12 bases at J, with 13 bases in the middle. The CDR3 is made up of 11 amino acids. From germline, CDR1 is SGHRS and CDR2 YFSETQ. CDR3 in DNA: TGCGCCAGCAGCCTGGGGCAGGGTCACACCTTC. It codes for CASSLGQGHTF.

The genes are TRBV6-5 and TRBJ1-1, with unresolved D. Trimming removed 6 bases at V and 0 bases at J, with 8 bases between. The CDR3 is 13 amino acids. In germline, CDR1 is MNHEY, CDR2 SVGAGI. CDR3 residues: CASSLSMNTEAFF. As DNA, the CDR3 is TGTGCCAGCAGCCTATCGATGAACACTGAAGCTTTCTTT.

This clone was seen a few times. This rearrangement joins TRBV12-3 or TRBV12-4 to TRBJ2-7; 8 positions match TRBD1. CDR3 length equals 12 residues. J lost 4 bases, V lost 7 bases, and 3 bases had no gene match. Here the CDR3 DNA reads TGTGCCAGCACCGACAGGGGTTACGAGCAGTACTTC. Encoded protein: CASTDRGYEQYF.

This clone was recorded a few times. The V gene is TRBV28, the J gene TRBJ1-6; TRBD1 matches 9 bases. Germline V gives CDR1 MDHEN, CDR2 SYDVKM. The CDR3 sequence is 15 residues long. J was trimmed by 8 bases and V by 7 bases; bases with no gene match: 9. CDR3 loop: CASTPPGDRDSPLHF. DNA of the CDR3: TGTGCCAGCACTCCCCCCGGGGACAGGGATTCACCCCTCCACTTT.